The 27 T cell receptor beta chains below all came from one sample that was sequenced in a study of T cells after yellow fever vaccination. TCRdb itself ran the 5' RACE reads through MiXCR, one entry per CDR3 protein. The top ten hold about 25% of the sample, which has some 120,000 distinct CDR3 sequences, 8% to 9.5% seen once. The material sequenced was CD8+ T cells sorted from PBMCs, taken 45 days after the yellow fever booster vaccination. These receptors came from a man aged 25-45 years who received the YFV17D yellow fever vaccine.

In this sample, this clonotype turned up many times. This rearrangement joins TRBV3-1 to TRBJ2-7; D not certain. The CDR3 runs to 13 residues. The V end was cut by 0 bases, the J end by 4 bases, with 7 bases between. Germline CDR1 reads LGHDT; CDR2 reads YNNKEL (reference sequence). The CDR3 sequence: CASSQDDKYEQYF. The CDR3 coding sequence is TGTGCCAGCAGCCAAGATGATAAATACGAGCAGTACTTC.

This clonotype occurred many times. The chain recombines TRBV4-2 with TRBJ2-5; 11 nucleotides match TRBD1. The ends lost 2 bases at V and 1 base at J; junction bases unmatched: 3. The CDR3 runs to 16 residues. From germline, CDR1 is LGHNA and CDR2 YNFKEQ. The chain's CDR3 is CASSQSGTGGQETQYF. In DNA, the CDR3 is TGTGCCAGCAGCCAATCCGGGACAGGGGGCCAAGAGACCCAGTACTTC.

This clonotype was counted at least ten times. CDR3: CASSQRTGNTGELFF. CDR3 DNA sequence: TGTGCCAGCAGCCAGAGGACAGGGAACACCGGGGAGCTGTTTTTT. The chain is built from TRBV5-5 and TRBJ2-2; 7 positions agree with TRBD1. Looked up from germline, CDR1 is SGHKS and CDR2 is YYEKEE (reference sequence). With 4 bases clipped from V and 1 base from J, the junction kept 4 bases outside the gene matches. This CDR3 is built from 15 residues.

This clonotype was observed at least ten times. The CDR3 sequence is CASSLASASVSYEQYF. The CDR3 DNA sequence: TGTGCCAGCAGCTTAGCGTCGGCTAGCGTTTCCTACGAGCAGTACTTC. The chain uses TRBV7-9 and TRBJ2-7; D may be TRBD2 (6 bases). The CDR3 runs to 16 residues. Trimming took 0 bases from V and 1 from J, leaving 13 bases between them. CDR1 is SEHNR and CDR2 is FQNEAQ in the germline V gene (reference sequence).

This clonotype was seen a few times. The CDR3: CASSATGTSPYNEQFF. The CDR3 DNA reads as TGTGCCAGCAGTGCAACCGGGACTAGCCCCTACAATGAGCAGTTCTTC. The chain couples TRBV2 to TRBJ2-1, with 9 bases aligning to TRBD2. The CDR3 totals 16 residues. The germline V gene encodes CDR1 SNHLY and CDR2 FYNNEI. Trimming took 4 bases from V and 2 from J; bases not matched to a gene: 6.

This clonotype was seen ten or more times. The rearrangement links TRBV4-3 to TRBJ2-1, with TRBD2 matching 10 bases. CDR3 length equals 16 residues. V dropped 0 bases and J dropped 6; count of bases not matched to a gene: 5. Germline CDR1 LGHNA, CDR2 YSLEER. The CDR3 is CASSQENASGSNEQFF. CDR3 bases: TGCGCCAGCAGCCAAGAGAATGCTAGCGGGAGCAATGAGCAGTTCTTC.

There are many counts of this clonotype. This chain joins TRBV7-6 and TRBJ2-5, with D perhaps assigned TRBD1 or TRBD2 (5 bases each). Germline CDR1 is SGHVS and CDR2 is FNYEAQ. CDR3 size: 20 residues. V lost 1 base and J lost 4, with 28 bases in between. In DNA, the CDR3 is TGTGCCAGCAGCTTAGAGTTGGGTCGGGACCCGACGAAGGATACAGAGACCCAGTACTTC. It encodes CASSLELGRDPTKDTETQYF.

This clonotype was observed at least ten times. The rearrangement uses TRBV11-3 and TRBJ2-7; the match to TRBD1 covers 10 bases. The CDR3 is made up of 14 amino acids. The V segment lost 5 bases and the J segment 3 bases; nucleotides outside the gene matches: 4. The germline V gene has CDR1 SGHNT and CDR2 YENEEA. CDR3 coding DNA: TGTGCCAGCAGCCCGGGACAGGGGTTCTACGAGCAGTACTTC. Translated, it gives CASSPGQGFYEQYF.

This clonotype was observed many times. This sequence joins TRBV27 and TRBJ2-7, with 10 bases aligning to TRBD1. This CDR3 has 14 residues. After removal of 2 bases from V and 5 bases from J, the junction contained 3 bases not matched to a gene. Germline assignment: CDR1 MNHEY and CDR2 SMNVEV (reference sequence). CDR3 amino acids: CASSLTTGGNEQYF. CDR3 sequence (DNA): TGTGCCAGCAGTTTAACGACAGGGGGCAACGAGCAGTACTTC.

The chain combines TRBV24-1 with TRBJ2-5; D not resolved. Germline V CDR1 and CDR2: KGHDR, SFDVKD. The germline V and J ends were trimmed by 3 bases and 1 base, with 8 bases remaining between them. The CDR3 has 14 amino acids. Here the CDR3 reads CATSDRNSQETQYF. The CDR3 region has the DNA TGTGCCACCAGTGATCGGAACAGCCAAGAGACCCAGTACTTC.

This clonotype was seen ten or more times. The CDR3 protein is CASSQERTAGWGYTF. Here the CDR3 DNA reads TGCGCCAGCAGCCAAGAGAGGACCGCCGGTTGGGGCTACACCTTC. This chain uses TRBV4-3 with TRBJ1-2; D uncertain. V was trimmed by 0 bases and J by 8 bases, leaving 16 bases between them. The CDR3 extends over 15 amino acids. Germline CDR1 is LGHNA and CDR2 is YSLEER.

This clonotype was recorded many times. This sequence joins TRBV6-2 or TRBV6-3 and TRBJ2-7; D ambiguous. The length of the CDR3 is 12 residues. V gave up 0 bases and J gave up 6 bases, with 6 bases separating them. Germline CDR1 reads MNHEY; CDR2 reads SVGEGT. DNA for the CDR3: TGTGCCAGCAGTTACTCGAGGAGCGAGCAGTACTTC. This translates into CASSYSRSEQYF.

In its sample, this clonotype was seen many times. The chain carries TRBV18 and TRBJ2-1; D gene uncertain. The CDR3 is 11 residues long. Trimming shortened V by 3 bases and J by 5 bases, and 2 bases separated the two germline ends. The germline CDR1 and CDR2 sequences are KGHSH and LQKENI. In DNA, the CDR3 is TGTGCCAGCTCACCTGACAATGAGCAGTTCTTC. This gives the protein CASSPDNEQFF.

The chain is built from TRBV4-3 and TRBJ1-5, with D perhaps TRBD1 (5 bases). The CDR3 loop spans 15 amino acids. The V gene lost 0 bases and the J gene lost 2 bases, with 8 bases spanning the gap. Germline values: CDR1 LGHNA, CDR2 YSLEER. CDR3 region: CASSQEVGGNQPQHF. CDR3 nucleotides: TGCGCCAGCAGCCAAGAGGTGGGGGGCAATCAGCCCCAGCATTTT.

Only a few counts were recorded for this clonotype. The rearrangement links TRBV9 to TRBJ2-5, with D possibly being TRBD1 (6 bases). Germline V gene data show CDR1 as SGDLS and CDR2 as YYNGEE. CDR3 length: 16 amino acids. Trimming took 4 bases from V and 3 from J, leaving 19 bases between them. CDR3 loop: CASSSLTGTAKETQYF. The CDR3 bases are TGTGCCAGCAGCTCATTAACAGGGACGGCGAAAGAGACCCAGTACTTC.

This clonotype was picked up many times. The V and J genes are TRBV29-1 and TRBJ2-1; a weak D match, TRBD2 (6 bases). V shed 4 bases and J shed 1 base, with 11 bases lying between them. Germline assignment: CDR1 SQVTM and CDR2 ANQGSEA. The CDR3 is made up of 14 amino acids. The CDR3 region has the DNA TGCAGCGTTGGATCTAGCGCATCCTACAATGAGCAGTTCTTC. Its protein product is CSVGSSASYNEQFF.

This clonotype was observed many times. V is TRBV4-2 and J is TRBJ2-1, with D unresolved. Germline V gene data show CDR1 as LGHNA and CDR2 as YNFKEQ. This CDR3 has 15 amino acids. Trimming cost V 4 bases and J 6 bases, with 16 bases left between them. The CDR3: CASSPGEVSSNEQFF. The CDR3 nucleotides are TGTGCCAGCAGCCCCGGTGAAGTATCGAGCAATGAGCAGTTCTTC.

This clonotype was seen many times. V is TRBV27 and J is TRBJ2-7; D possibly matches TRBD1 or TRBD2 (6 bases each). The CDR3 is 13 residues long. Germline CDR1 MNHEY, CDR2 SMNVEV (reference sequence). Deletions cut 2 bases from V and 5 bases from J, with 10 bases between. The CDR3 reads CASSLVGGHEQYF. CDR3 DNA: TGTGCCAGCAGTTTAGTGGGGGGCCACGAGCAGTACTTC.

This clonotype was picked up a small number of times. The V and J genes are TRBV19 and TRBJ2-1, with D possibly TRBD2 on 7 matching bases. This CDR3 has 13 residues. The germline V gene encodes CDR1 LNHDA and CDR2 SQIVND (reference sequence). V was cut by 10 bases and J by 5 bases, with 15 bases left in between. The DNA for the CDR3 is TGTGCCACAAAGCCGGGGGGCGACAATGAGCAGTTCTTC. Translation: CATKPGGDNEQFF. Looking up the rest from reference TRBV19 and TRBJ2-1 gives the full variable domain: DGGITQSPKYLFRKEGQNVTLSCEQNLNHDAMYWYRQDPGQGLRLIYYSQIVNDFQKGDIAEGYSVSREKKESFPLTVTSAQKNPTAFYLCATKPGGDNEQFFGPGTRLTVL.

This chain links TRBV4-3 with TRBJ2-2, with a possible D match to TRBD1 (5 bases). The CDR3 length is 15 residues. The germline CDR1 and CDR2 sequences are LGHNA and YSLEER. Trimming stripped 1 base from V and 4 bases from J, with 10 bases between. CDR3 sequence (DNA): TGCGCCAGCAGCCAAGTGTCAGGGTCCACCGGGGAGCTGTTTTTT. The encoded protein is CASSQVSGSTGELFF.

The V call is TRBV11-1, the J call TRBJ2-1, with 13 bases identical to TRBD2. Trimming at V came to 4 bases and at J to 3 bases, leaving 12 bases not matched to a gene. The CDR3 spans 19 residues. Germline CDR1 is SGHAT and CDR2 is FQDESV (reference sequence). The CDR3 region has the DNA TGTGCCAGCAGCTCCTATACTAGCGGGAGGGCCGGCGACTACAATGAGCAGTTCTTC. Its translation is CASSSYTSGRAGDYNEQFF. Full variable domain (outside the CDR3, taken from reference TRBV11-1 and TRBJ2-1): EAEVAQSPRYKITEKSQAVAFWCDPISGHATLYWYRQILGQGPELLVQFQDESVVDDSQLPKDRFSAERLKGVDSTLKIQPAELGDSAMYLCASSSYTSGRAGDYNEQFFGPGTRLTVL.

This clonotype was detected ten times or more. The chain combines TRBV29-1 with TRBJ2-2; TRBD2 matches 8 bases. CDR3 length: 13 amino acids. Looked up from germline, CDR1 is SQVTM and CDR2 is ANQGSEA. The CDR3 nucleotides read TGCGCCTCGGGAGGGGGGCACACCGGGGAGCTGTTTTTT. Translated, it gives CASGGGHTGELFF.

This clonotype was recorded at least ten times. The V gene is TRBV28, the J gene TRBJ2-7; no clear D. This CDR3 has 13 residues. Germline values: CDR1 MDHEN, CDR2 SYDVKM. Trimming left V 2 bases short and J 1 base short, with 6 bases between. The CDR3 here is CASSLQHSYEQYF. The CDR3 DNA is TGTGCCAGCAGTTTACAGCATTCCTACGAGCAGTACTTC. Based on the CDR3 plus reference TRBV28 and TRBJ2-7, the full variable domain is DVKVTQSSRYLVKRTGEKVFLECVQDMDHENMFWYRQDPGLGLRLIYFSYDVKMKEKGDIPEGYSVSREKKERFSLILESASTNQTSMYLCASSLQHSYEQYFGPGTRLTVT.

This chain connects TRBV12-3 or TRBV12-4 to TRBJ2-1; tentatively, D is TRBD2 (5 bases). V shed 0 bases and J shed 3 bases, with 6 bases lying between them. The CDR3 covers 14 residues. CDR3 in DNA: TGTGCCAGCAGTTTAGCCGGGGACTACAATGAGCAGTTCTTC. Translation: CASSLAGDYNEQFF.

In its sample, this clonotype was seen many times. V is TRBV4-3 and J is TRBJ2-1, with 11 bases that match TRBD2. Germline V gives CDR1 LGHNA, CDR2 YSLEER. This CDR3 comprises 15 residues. V gave up 1 base and J gave up 9 bases; unmatched junction bases: 5. The CDR3 coding sequence is TGCGCCAGCAGCCAAGGGGGACTAGCGGTTTCTGAGCAGTTCTTC. Amino acid sequence: CASSQGGLAVSEQFF.

Only a few counts were recorded for this clonotype. This sequence joins TRBV3-1 and TRBJ2-7; 9 positions agree with TRBD2. With V trimmed by 1 base and J by 5 bases, 6 bases remained unmatched. The CDR3 sequence is 15 residues long. Germline loops: CDR1 LGHDT, CDR2 YNNKEL (reference sequence). The chain's CDR3 is CASSQAGGRANEQYF. The DNA for the CDR3 is TGTGCCAGCAGCCAAGCTGGCGGGAGGGCCAACGAGCAGTACTTC.

As regards this clonotype: A much larger clone is a single base away; this may be a read error. The chain uses TRBV6-1 and TRBJ1-5; no firm D call. This CDR3 spans 13 amino acids. Germline V lookup: CDR1 MNHNS, CDR2 SASEGT. CDR3 amino acids: CGSRRGSNQPQHF. The CDR3 nucleotides are TGTGGCAGTCGGCGTGGGTCCAATCAGCCCCAGCATTTT.